The rows below give T cell receptor beta chains drawn from one sample of a study of blood T cell repertoires in COVID-19. Method: immunoSEQ multiplex PCR; TCRdb's copy keeps in-frame clones and lacks some. The data show about 500,000 clones, approximately 91% seen once. Sequencing was done on a sample of peripheral blood. The receptor set was obtained from a woman in her forties or fifties with COVID-19, enrolled during active disease. The CDR3 runs from the conserved cysteine through the conserved F or W. The D gene is left open where the match is weak.

>TRBJ2-3|TRBV30|TRBD1
TGTGCCTGGAGTGTTGGAAGGACAGGGAAGGATACGCAGTATTTT
CAWSVGRTGKDTQYF
>TRBJ2-3|TRBV5-1|TRBD2
TGCGCCAGCAGCTTGACTAGCGGGGGCACAGATACGCAGTATTTT
CASSLTSGGTDTQYF
>TRBJ2-2|TRBV11-2|NA
TGTGCCAGCGGTGAGGGCGGGGAGCTGTTTTTT
CASGEGGELFF
>TRBJ1-4|TRBV14|TRBD1
TGTGCCAGCAGGCACAGGGGGGTCAATGAAAAACTGTTTTTT
CASRHRGVNEKLFF
>TRBJ1-4|TRBV6-5|NA
TGTGCCAGCAGTTACTCGAGCACTCATGAAAAACTGTTTTTT
CASSYSSTHEKLFF
>TRBJ2-3|TRBV7-9|NA
TGTGCCAGCAGCCGCCGAGGGGGTTTCACAGATACGCAGTATTTT
CASSRRGGFTDTQYF
>TRBJ2-7|TRBV3-1/TRBV3-2|NA
TGTGCCAGCAGCCAAGAAGCTAGAAACGAGCAGTACTTC
CASSQEARNEQYF
>TRBJ1-6|TRBV27|NA
TGTGCCAGCGGAGAGGTAGATTCACCCCTCCACTTT
CASGEVDSPLHF
>TRBJ2-1|TRBV24-1|TRBD2
TGTGCCACCAGTGATTCGGGACTAGCGGGGAAGAATGAGCAGTTCTTC
CATSDSGLAGKNEQFF
>TRBJ2-7|TRBV24-1|NA
TGTGCCACCAGTGACCCTACCGGACGGGGCTACGAGCAGTACTTC
CATSDPTGRGYEQYF
>TRBJ1-6|TRBV29-1|TRBD1
TGCAGCGTTGTCCCAGGGGGGTCCCATAATTCACCCCTCCACTTT
CSVVPGGSHNSPLHF
>TRBJ2-1|TRBV24-1|NA
TGTGCCACCAGTGGCGGGTGGGGTGAGCAGTTCTTC
CATSGGWGEQFF
>TRBJ1-6|TRBV30|NA
TGTGCCTGGGGTAACCTCCGGGGACCCCTCCACTTT
CAWGNLRGPLHF
>TRBJ2-3|TRBV24-1|TRBD2
TGTGCCACCTCCAGGGAGGGAGATACGCAGTATTTT
CATSREGDTQYF
>TRBJ1-2|TRBV29-1|NA
TGCAGCGTTGAAGAACAGGGCGGCTACACCTTC
CSVEEQGGYTF
>TRBJ1-2|TRBV30|TRBD1
TGTGCCTGGGAACGGGACAGGTTCTATGGCTACACCTTC
CAWERDRFYGYTF
>TRBJ1-2|TRBV3-1/TRBV3-2|TRBD1
TGTGCCAGCAGCCCCCTTACCGGGACAGGGGAGGGCTACACCTTC
CASSPLTGTGEGYTF
>TRBJ2-7|TRBV3-1/TRBV3-2|NA
TGTGCCAGCAGCCGAACAGGAGCCCTTTCCTACGAGCAGTACTTC
CASSRTGALSYEQYF
>TRBJ2-1|TRBV5-8|TRBD1
TGTGCCAGCAACTTGGATACGTGGGGACAGGGGTGGAATGAGCAGTTCTTC
CASNLDTWGQGWNEQFF
>TRBJ1-3|TRBV10-3|NA
TGTGCCATCGGCGTCGGGGGAGTAAACACCATATATTTT
CAIGVGGVNTIYF
>TRBJ2-5|TRBV4-2|TRBD2
TGTGCCAGCAGCCAAGAAAGGCGGGGGGACGGGGGGGCGTCCCAAGAGACCCAGTACTTC
CASSQERRGDGGASQETQYF